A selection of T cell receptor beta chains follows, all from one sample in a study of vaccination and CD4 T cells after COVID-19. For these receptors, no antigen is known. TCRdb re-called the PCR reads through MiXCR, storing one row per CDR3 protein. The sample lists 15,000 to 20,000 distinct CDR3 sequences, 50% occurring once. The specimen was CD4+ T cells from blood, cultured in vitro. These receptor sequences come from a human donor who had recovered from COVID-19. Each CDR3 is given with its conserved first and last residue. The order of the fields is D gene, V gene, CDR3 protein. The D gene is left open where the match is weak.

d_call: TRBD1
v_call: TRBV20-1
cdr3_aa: CSANAGTGGYEQYF

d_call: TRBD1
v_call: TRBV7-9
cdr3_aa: CASSPVDRLNTEAFF

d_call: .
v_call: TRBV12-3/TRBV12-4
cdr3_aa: CASSFMGGPGETQYF

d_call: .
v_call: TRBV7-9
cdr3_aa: CASSSPGQGMNTEAFF

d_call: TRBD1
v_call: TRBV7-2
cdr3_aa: CASSKSPGQGYNEQFF

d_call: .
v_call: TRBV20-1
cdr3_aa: CSASGQRDGYTF

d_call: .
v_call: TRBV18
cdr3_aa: CASSPLGNEQYF

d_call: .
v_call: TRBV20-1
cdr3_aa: CSARVSGESWNEQFF

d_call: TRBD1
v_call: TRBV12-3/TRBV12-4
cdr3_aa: CASSRDSDYNSPLHF

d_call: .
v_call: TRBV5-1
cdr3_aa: CASKWDITNTEAFF

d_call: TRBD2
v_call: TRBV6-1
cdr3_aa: CASSFGLAGRGGETQYF

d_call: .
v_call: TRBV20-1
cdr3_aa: CSAWRDGYEQYF

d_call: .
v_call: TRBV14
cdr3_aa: CASSQEVAQSEAFF

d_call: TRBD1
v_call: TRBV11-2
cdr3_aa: CASSWTGANTEAFF

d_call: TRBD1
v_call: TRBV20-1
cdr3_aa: CSARDQGAEGAFF

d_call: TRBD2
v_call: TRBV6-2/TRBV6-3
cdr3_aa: CASSYVLAGTNTGELFF

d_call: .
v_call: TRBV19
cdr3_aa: CASSDAGGADQPQHF

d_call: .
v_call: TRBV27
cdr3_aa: CASRPRQAFNQPQHF

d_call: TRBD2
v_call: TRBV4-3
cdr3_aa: CASSQAGTINTGELFF

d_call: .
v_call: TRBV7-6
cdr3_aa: CASSLIGGTDTQYF

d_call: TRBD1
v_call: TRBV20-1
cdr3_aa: CSATTGASEAFF

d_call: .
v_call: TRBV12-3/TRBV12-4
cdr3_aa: CASSADSTRNQPQHF

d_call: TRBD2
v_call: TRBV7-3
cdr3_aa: CASSRTSGRARGTDTQYF